This TCR beta chain originates from a study of T cells after yellow fever vaccination. Ten or more counts support this clonotype. This CDR3 contains 12 residues. Trimming removed 3 bases at V and 4 bases at J, with 6 bases between. Germline V lookup: CDR1 LGHDT, CDR2 YNNKEL (reference sequence). MiXCR, run by TCRdb on the 5' RACE reads, gives a single entry per CDR3 protein. In the table there are roughly 120,000 distinct CDR3 sequences, roughly 7.9% of which are singletons. The rearrangement uses TRBV3-1 and TRBJ1-1; the D is unclear. The specimen was CD4+ T cells sorted from PBMCs, collected around 45 days after the first yellow fever vaccination. This TCR came from a man aged 18 to 30 who received the YFV17D yellow fever vaccine. The CDR3 DNA sequence: TGTGCCAGCAGCCAGGGGTCCACTGAAGCTTTCTTT. Translating it yields CASSQGSTEAFF.